This section outlines one T cell receptor beta chain sequence together with its context. As yet, its antigen is unknown. This sample is drawn from a study of post-analysis software for immune sequencing data. Regarding the study as a whole: In multiple sclerosis, normalized Chao1 diversity was significantly below that of controls. A handful of TRBV segments were significantly more frequent in patients than in controls. TRBV5-6, TRBV5-1 and TRBV20-1 were among these segments.

Tagging with unique molecular identifiers was a feature of the TCR beta cDNA libraries. There were 1 to 10 million T cells, and around 500,000 cDNA molecules came from them. From the PCR reads, TCRdb called clonotypes with MiXCR, one entry per CDR3 protein. In the table there are roughly 540,000 distinct CDR3 sequences, approximately 34% of which are singletons. The CDR3 totals 14 residues. V was cut by 6 bases and J by 9 bases, with 18 bases left in between. From germline, CDR1 is DFQATT and CDR2 SNEGSKA (reference sequence). The clonotype comes from a girl aged 2-17 years with multiple sclerosis. Input material: blood. The chain recombines TRBV20-1 with TRBJ1-6; D may be TRBD1 (6 bases). CDR3 nucleotide sequence: TGCAGTGCCAGGACACAGGGAAAGGGTTCACCCCTCCACTTT. Translation gives CSARTQGKGSPLHF.